The T cell receptor (beta chain) under discussion was sequenced for a study of T cells in Graves' hyperthyroidism and ophthalmopathy. Study observations and caveats: A model of 13 V-J features distinguished ophthalmopathy from stable hyperthyroidism.

Germline V CDR1 and CDR2: KGHSY, FQNENV. V lost 3 bases to trimming and J lost 5 bases; unmatched junction nucleotides: 9. This CDR3 is built from 15 residues. TCR beta CDR3 regions were amplified from RNA. The primer set for the first-round RT-PCR of the TCR CDR3 was HTBI. In TCRdb, the multiplex PCR reads were re-called with MiXCR into one record per CDR3 protein. This sample has 800,000 or so distinct CDR3 sequences, with more than 30% found just once. It was considered stable Graves' hyperthyroidism when ophthalmopathy did not progress within 18 months. With a duration under 2 months, the hyperthyroidism was newly diagnosed in patients aged 18 to 65. Notes on this clonotype: The antigen remains undetermined.

Sequencing was done on a sample of blood. This sequence originates from a man aged 18 to 30 with Graves' hyperthyroidism. The chain uses TRBV16 and TRBJ1-1, with 7 bases fitting TRBD1. CDR3 sequence (DNA): TGTGCCAGCAGCCATCAACAGGGGTTCGGGACTGAAGCTTTCTTT. It encodes CASSHQQGFGTEAFF.